These 18 T cell receptor beta chains were sequenced from one sample in a study of radiation and T cells in renal cell carcinoma. Time point defined: blood 4 weeks post-SBRT, at nephrectomy. The treatment here: 15 Gy SBRT to primary tumor, nephrectomy 4 weeks later. Sequenced by immunoSEQ multiplex PCR; TCRdb stores in-frame clones only, minus some. Of 150,000 to 200,000 clones in the sample, about 88% were seen once. The sample consisted of blood, taken from a patient whose treatment included radiotherapy and nephrectomy. These receptors originate from a woman in her 50s with renal cell carcinoma.

This clone occurred once. CDR3: CASRRTGQFNGYTF. Here the CDR3 DNA reads TGTGCCAGTAGACGGACAGGGCAATTCAATGGCTACACCTTC. The chain carries TRBV6-1 and TRBJ1-2; 8 nucleotides match TRBD1. The V gene end was trimmed by 9 bases and the J gene end by 6 bases; junction bases not matched to a gene: 12. CDR1 MNHNS and CDR2 SASEGT come from the germline V gene. The CDR3 is made up of 14 amino acids.

V usage is TRBV4-1 and J usage is TRBJ2-1, with no clear D. From germline, CDR1 is MGHRA and CDR2 YSYEKL. Deletions cut 0 bases from V and 4 bases from J, with 7 bases between. There are 14 residues in the CDR3. The CDR3 bases are TGCGCCAGCAGCCAAGACCTGACTTACAATGAGCAGTTCTTC. It encodes CASSQDLTYNEQFF.

This clone was recorded a few times. The chain joins TRBV9 to TRBJ2-1; a weak D match, TRBD2 (6 bases). V gave up 2 bases and J gave up 5 bases, with 14 bases separating them. The CDR3 runs to 15 residues. The germline CDR1 and CDR2 sequences are SGDLS and YYNGEE. CDR3 residues: CASSVLADFDNEQFF. The CDR3 coding sequence is TGTGCCAGCAGCGTTTTAGCGGATTTCGACAATGAGCAGTTCTTC.

This chain joins TRBV28 and TRBJ1-2, with TRBD1 as a possible D gene (6 bases). This CDR3 contains 13 residues. V gave up 3 bases and J gave up 4 bases, with 9 bases separating them. The V gene's germline CDR1 is MDHEN and CDR2 SYDVKM. The CDR3 coding sequence is TGTGCCAGCAGTTTTGGGGGCTCCTATGGCTACACCTTC. It translates to CASSFGGSYGYTF.

Here the CDR3 DNA reads TGTGCCAGCAGTGAACTCATAAATTCACCCCTCCACTTT. Protein sequence: CASSELINSPLHF. The chain carries TRBV25-1 and TRBJ1-6; D ambiguous. CDR1 is MGHDK, CDR2 SYGVNS, per germline. The ends were cut back, 2 bases at V and 7 bases at J, with 6 bases in the middle. The CDR3 is 13 residues long.

This clone was observed a few times. The chain is built from TRBV6-6 and TRBJ1-1; possibly TRBD1 for D (5 bases). Germline values: CDR1 MNHNY, CDR2 SVGAGI (reference sequence). The CDR3 extends over 15 amino acids. Trimming stripped 0 bases from V and 2 bases from J, with 10 bases between. Written as DNA, the CDR3 is TGTGCCAGCAGTTACTCGCAGACAGTAAACACTGAAGCTTTCTTT. It specifies CASSYSQTVNTEAFF.

The gene calls are TRBV5-1 and TRBJ1-4, with 7 positions matching TRBD1. CDR1 SGHRS and CDR2 YFSETQ come from the germline V gene. The CDR3 extends over 16 amino acids. The ends lost 0 bases at V and 3 bases at J; junction bases unmatched: 5. Written as DNA, the CDR3 is TGCGCCAGCAGCTTGGCGAAGGGGGCGCCTAATGAAAAACTGTTTTTT. Translation: CASSLAKGAPNEKLFF.

Only a few counts were recorded for this clone. The rearrangement joins TRBV6-1 to TRBJ1-6, with D tentatively TRBD1 (5 bases). The CDR3 runs 17 residues. Trimming took off 3 bases at V and 7 bases at J, with 19 bases between the two ends. CDR1 and CDR2 from the germline V gene are MNHNS and SASEGT. DNA for the CDR3: TGTGCCAGCAGTGATATACCTCGACGGGGCGGCAATTCACCCCTCCACTTT. Its translation: CASSDIPRRGGNSPLHF.

This chain links TRBV4-1 with TRBJ2-5, with 12 nucleotides matching TRBD2. This CDR3 region has 16 residues. Looked up from germline, CDR1 is MGHRA and CDR2 is YSYEKL. V dropped 3 bases and J dropped 5; count of bases not matched to a gene: 7. For the CDR3, the DNA is TGCGCCAGCAGCCATCCTAGCGGGGGGGCTCCGGAGACCCAGTACTTC. Translating gives CASSHPSGGAPETQYF.

J is TRBJ1-1 and V is TRBV11-3; TRBD1 agrees at 9 bases. This CDR3 comprises 15 residues. Germline V gene data show CDR1 as SGHNT and CDR2 as YENEEA. V lost 5 bases and J lost 1; bases outside the gene matches: 5. The CDR3 spells CASSVTGGSNTEAFF. The CDR3, as DNA: TGTGCCAGCAGCGTCACAGGGGGCTCGAACACTGAAGCTTTCTTT.

The gene calls are TRBV29-1 and TRBJ2-3; 10 bases align to TRBD2. Germline values: CDR1 SQVTM, CDR2 ANQGSEA. The CDR3 has 13 residues. V was clipped by 7 bases and J by 1 base; unmatched bases: 2. CDR3 nucleotides: TGCAGCGCCGGGACTAGCGGCACAGATACGCAGTATTTT. The encoded protein is CSAGTSGTDTQYF.

The chain joins TRBV7-2 to TRBJ2-7, with a possible D match to TRBD1 (5 bases). V was clipped by 0 bases and J by 12 bases, with 12 bases between them. Germline lookup yields CDR1 SGHTA and CDR2 FQGNSA. The CDR3 consists of 12 residues. CDR3 nucleotide sequence: TGTGCCAGCAGCTTAGCGATTGGGGCGCCGTACTTC. As protein: CASSLAIGAPYF. Full variable domain (rest looked up from reference TRBV7-2 and TRBJ2-7): GAGVSQSPSNKVTEKGKDVELRCDPISGHTALYWYRQSLGQGLEFLIYFQGNSAPDKSGLPSDRFSAERTGGSVSTLTIQRTQQEDSAVYLCASSLAIGAPYFGPGTRLTVT.

The J gene is TRBJ2-7, the V gene TRBV7-8, with a possible D match to TRBD2 (6 bases). The CDR3 loop spans 15 amino acids. Germline V lookup: CDR1 SGHVS, CDR2 FQNEAQ. Trimming took off 1 base at V and 3 bases at J, with 13 bases between the two ends. The CDR3 sequence is CASSLVGGMSYEQYF. In DNA, the CDR3 is TGTGCCAGCAGCTTAGTTGGAGGGATGAGCTACGAGCAGTACTTC. Complete variable domain (other parts from reference TRBV7-8 and TRBJ2-7): GAGVSQSPRYKVAKRGQDVALRCDPISGHVSLFWYQQALGQGPEFLTYFQNEAQLDKSGLPSDRFFAERPEGSVSTLKIQRTQQEDSAVYLCASSLVGGMSYEQYFGPGTRLTVT.

The chain combines TRBV2 with TRBJ1-1; no clear D gene. The germline gives CDR1 SNHLY, CDR2 FYNNEI. This CDR3 region has 14 residues. The germline V and J ends were trimmed by 7 bases and 2 bases, with 14 bases remaining between them. The CDR3, as DNA: TGTGCCAGCATCAACGGGTGGTTAAACACTGAAGCTTTCTTT. Translated, it gives CASINGWLNTEAFF.

V and J are TRBV6-5 and TRBJ2-7; D is uncertain. Germline CDR1 is MNHEY and CDR2 is SVGAGI. V shed 4 bases and J shed 7 bases, with 20 bases lying between them. CDR3 length equals 15 residues. CDR3 sequence: CASSSKGMARDEQYF. DNA of the CDR3: TGTGCCAGCAGTTCAAAGGGAATGGCTAGGGATGAGCAGTACTTC.

A single count supports this clone. The rearrangement links TRBV18 to TRBJ1-1; perhaps TRBD1 as D (6 bases). This CDR3 has 17 residues. The germline V gene has CDR1 KGHSH and CDR2 LQKENI. The V end lost 1 base, the J end lost 11 bases, and 26 bases lay between the germline ends. CDR3 sequence (DNA): TGTGCCAGCTCACCACTCCCAGGGGACACGCTACAACCTTCGGCTTTCTTT. It translates to CASSPLPGDTLQPSAFF.

This clone was detected only once. V usage is TRBV2 and J usage is TRBJ2-7; D might be TRBD2 (6 bases). V dropped 6 bases and J dropped 1 base, with 10 bases sitting between them. The CDR3 consists of 13 residues. Per the germline V gene, CDR1 is SNHLY and CDR2 is FYNNEI. The CDR3 nucleotides read TGTGCCAGCAGGAGACTAGGTTCCTACGAGCAGTACTTC. Its protein product is CASRRLGSYEQYF.

The rearrangement uses TRBV29-1 and TRBJ2-1; D remains ambiguous. Trimming took off 7 bases at V and 5 bases at J, with 9 bases between the two ends. CDR1 and CDR2 (germline): SQVTM, ANQGSEA. The CDR3 length is 11 residues. The CDR3 sequence: CSALANNEQFF. CDR3 nucleotides: TGCAGCGCCCTTGCAAACAATGAGCAGTTCTTC.